The next 13 T cell receptor beta chains were all read from a single sample in a study of shared clonotypes between healthy human individuals. TCRdb keeps only in-frame clones here, not all; method: immunoSEQ multiplex PCR. The repertoire holds 950,000 to 1,100,000 clones, with 75% to 80% as singletons. The sample taken for sequencing was memory CD4+ T cells from PBMCs. Subset of the sample: CD45RA-negative fraction. Every receptor here comes from a man aged 18 to 29 in good health. Some clones in this sample may be carry-over from other donors' samples.

Details on this clone: This specimen includes other DNA sequences encoding the same CDR3. This chain joins TRBV18 and TRBJ2-7; 8 bases are shared with TRBD2. With V trimmed by 3 bases and J by 1 base, 2 bases remained unmatched. CDR1 is KGHSH and CDR2 is LQKENI in the germline V gene. The CDR3 has 14 amino acids. The CDR3 DNA reads as TGTGCCAGCTCACCCTCGGGAGGGTCCTACGAGCAGTACTTC. Translation gives CASSPSGGSYEQYF.

A word on this clone: The same CDR3 arises from other DNA sequences in this sample as well. In nucleotides, the CDR3 is TGTGCCAGCAGGGACTACTACGAGCAGTACTTC. Translation gives CASRDYYEQYF. The V gene is TRBV2, the J gene TRBJ2-7, with D possibly being TRBD2 (6 bases). V dropped 6 bases and J dropped 3 bases, with 6 bases sitting between them. Germline V gene lookup returns CDR1 SNHLY and CDR2 FYNNEI. The CDR3 covers 11 residues.

V gene TRBV15 combines with J gene TRBJ2-7, with TRBD1 identical over 7 bases. The CDR3 runs to 14 residues. Germline V CDR1 and CDR2: LNHNV, YYDKDF (reference sequence). Trimming at V came to 6 bases and at J to 1 base, leaving 6 bases not matched to a gene. The CDR3 DNA reads TGTGCCACCAGTCCGGGACAGCAATCCTACGAGCAGTACTTC. This gives the protein CATSPGQQSYEQYF.

DNA for the CDR3: TGTGCCAGCAGCCCCGGGGCCTGGTACCAAGAGACCCAGTACTTC. Protein sequence: CASSPGAWYQETQYF. This chain links TRBV7-2 with TRBJ2-5; D assignment may be TRBD1 or TRBD2 (5 bases each). There are 15 residues in the CDR3. Trimming shortened V by 5 bases and J by 0 bases, and 13 bases separated the two germline ends. Germline-derived CDR1 and CDR2 are SGHTA and FQGNSA.

The rearrangement links TRBV4-3 to TRBJ2-1; 10 bases map to TRBD2. Germline trimming cut 4 bases from V and 1 base from J; bases unmatched to any gene: 4. Germline V gene sequence: CDR1 LGHNA, CDR2 YSLEER. This CDR3 is 16 amino acids long. CDR3 residues: CASSRTSGASYNEQFF. CDR3 bases: TGCGCCAGCAGCCGGACTAGCGGAGCGTCCTACAATGAGCAGTTCTTC.

CDR3 nucleotide sequence: TGTGCCAGCTCACCGGTTGCGGCAGGGGGTCCAGATACGCAGTATTTT. This encodes CASSPVAAGGPDTQYF. The chain couples TRBV18 to TRBJ2-3, with TRBD1 matching over 7 bases. The V and J ends lost 3 bases and 4 bases, in that order; junction bases with no gene match: 10. From germline, CDR1 is KGHSH and CDR2 LQKENI. CDR3 length equals 16 residues.

The chain joins TRBV18 to TRBJ2-3, with 10 bases identical to TRBD2. The CDR3 has 16 amino acids. The germline V gene has CDR1 KGHSH and CDR2 LQKENI. V lost 2 bases and J lost 2; bases outside the gene matches: 4. The CDR3 coding sequence is TGTGCCAGCTCACCAGTGACTAGCGGGTCCACAGATACGCAGTATTTT. Translation gives CASSPVTSGSTDTQYF.

In this sample, this clone turned up once. The V call is TRBV9, the J call TRBJ2-7; a possible D gene is TRBD1 (5 bases). Germline V gene sequence: CDR1 SGDLS, CDR2 YYNGEE. The CDR3 extends over 14 amino acids. V lost 4 bases, J lost 2 bases, and 13 bases lay in between. CDR3 bases: TGTGCCAGCAGCCCACTGACAGCCACCTACGAGCAGTACTTC. Translated: CASSPLTATYEQYF.

Comments on this clone: A far larger clone differs by one base, so this is likely a read error. The gene calls are TRBV7-9 and TRBJ1-2; no clear D gene. Germline-derived CDR1 and CDR2 are SEHNR and FQNEAQ (reference sequence). The CDR3 length is 12 residues. V lost 4 bases to trimming and J lost 4 bases, with 7 bases between them. This CDR3 reads CASSSDGYGYTF. CDR3 coding DNA: TGTGCCAGCAGCTCGGACGGCTATGGCTACACCTTC.

This clone has just one count. The chain links TRBV28 to TRBJ1-2, with TRBD1 identical over 7 bases. Germline V gene sequence: CDR1 MDHEN, CDR2 SYDVKM. The CDR3 has 10 residues. V lost 6 bases, J lost 8 bases, and 0 bases stayed unmatched. DNA for the CDR3: TGTGCCAGCAGGGACAGGGGCTACACCTTC. This sequence encodes CASRDRGYTF.

This clone has at least ten counts. The chain couples TRBV7-2 to TRBJ2-1; no definite D call. Per germline, CDR1 SGHTA and CDR2 FQGNSA. The CDR3 runs 13 residues. V was cut by 6 bases and J by 0 bases, with 6 bases left in between. The CDR3 nucleotides read TGTGCCAGCAGTTCGAACTCCTACAATGAGCAGTTCTTC. Amino acid sequence: CASSSNSYNEQFF.

A word on this clone: At the DNA level, this CDR3 is encoded by other sequences in the same sample as well. The chain is built from TRBV15 and TRBJ2-1; no clear D. Germline CDR1 is LNHNV and CDR2 is YYDKDF (reference sequence). The V and J ends lost 1 base and 4 bases respectively, with 5 bases between them. This CDR3 region has 13 residues. The chain's CDR3 is CATSRAVYNEQFF. The DNA of the CDR3 is TGTGCCACCAGCAGAGCAGTATACAATGAGCAGTTCTTC.

J is TRBJ2-5 and V is TRBV29-1; 12 nucleotides line up with TRBD1. Germline V lookup: CDR1 SQVTM, CDR2 ANQGSEA. Losses at the gene ends were 7 bases for V and 13 bases for J; bases not matched to a gene: 10. The CDR3 loop spans 12 amino acids. The CDR3 is CSAKGTGGLRYF. The CDR3 coding sequence is TGCAGCGCCAAGGGGACAGGGGGCCTTCGGTACTTC.